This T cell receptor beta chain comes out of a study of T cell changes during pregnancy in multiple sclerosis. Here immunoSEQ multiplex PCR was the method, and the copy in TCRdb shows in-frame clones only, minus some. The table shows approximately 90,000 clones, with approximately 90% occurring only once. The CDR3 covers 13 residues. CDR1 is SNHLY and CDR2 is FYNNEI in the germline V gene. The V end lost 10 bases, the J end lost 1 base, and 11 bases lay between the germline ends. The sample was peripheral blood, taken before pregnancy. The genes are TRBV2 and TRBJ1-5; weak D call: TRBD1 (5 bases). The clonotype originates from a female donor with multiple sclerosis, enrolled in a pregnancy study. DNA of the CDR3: TGTGCCATCAGGGCTTTGAGCAATCAGCCCCAGCATTTT. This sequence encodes CAIRALSNQPQHF.